This T cell receptor beta chain was sequenced during a study of cytomegalovirus exposure and HLA in healthy donors. Study findings and constraints: A few chains linked to CMV were shown in vitro to be specific for CMV antigens. It was reportedly the case that the classifier diagnosed cytomegalovirus status with high specificity and sensitivity.

Details on this clone: Antigen specificity is unknown.

Germline V lookup: CDR1 LNHDA, CDR2 SQIVND (reference sequence). The CDR3 length is 17 residues. With V trimmed by 3 bases and J by 8 bases, 12 bases remained unmatched. Libraries were prepared by immunoSEQ multiplex PCR; TCRdb keeps only in-frame clonotypes and omits some of them. The sample has 240,000 or so clones; approximately 83% are singletons. Material for sequencing was PBMCs. The genes are TRBV19 and TRBJ2-2, with 10 bases fitting TRBD1. The TCR was taken from a woman aged 30 to 39 in good health and CMV-seropositive. CDR3 in DNA: TGTGCCAGTAGTATCGCCCCTAGGACAGGGGGATCTGGGGAGCTGTTTTTT. Its protein is CASSIAPRTGGSGELFF.